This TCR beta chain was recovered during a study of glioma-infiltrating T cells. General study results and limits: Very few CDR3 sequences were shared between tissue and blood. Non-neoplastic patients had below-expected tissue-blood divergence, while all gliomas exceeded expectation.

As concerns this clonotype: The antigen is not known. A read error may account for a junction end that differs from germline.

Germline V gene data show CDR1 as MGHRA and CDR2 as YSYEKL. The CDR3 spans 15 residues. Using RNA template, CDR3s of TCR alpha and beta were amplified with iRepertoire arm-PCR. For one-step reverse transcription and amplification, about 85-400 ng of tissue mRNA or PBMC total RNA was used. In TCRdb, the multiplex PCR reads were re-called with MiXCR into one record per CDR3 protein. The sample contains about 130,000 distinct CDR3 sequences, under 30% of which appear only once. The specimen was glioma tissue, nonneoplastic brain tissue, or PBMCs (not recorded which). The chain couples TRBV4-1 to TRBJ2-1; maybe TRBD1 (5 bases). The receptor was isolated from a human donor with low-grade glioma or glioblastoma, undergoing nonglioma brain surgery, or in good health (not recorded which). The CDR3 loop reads CASSQGLGVRDEQFF. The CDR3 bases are TGCGCCAGCAGTCAAGGGTTAGGGGTACGGGATGAGCAGTTCTTC.